This T cell receptor (beta chain) was sequenced for a study of blood T cells in healthy people across ages (dated by TCRdb to the mid-2010s). A note on the overall study: In model experiments, template switching captured roughly one uniquely barcoded TCR beta cDNA molecule for every two T cells. The study measured age-related changes in TCR beta repertoire diversity using deep sequencing normalized with unique cDNA molecular identifiers. Donors were grouped into four age groups: young (average approximately 16 years), middle-aged (under 40), aged (about 60) and long-lived (about 89). To avoid experimental bias, donors of different ages were randomly spread across the sequencing lanes. Using the same blood draw, the study looked at two additional independent replicas of 1 million unique cDNA reads for two donors, one aged 18 to 30 and the other aged 80 or older.

The library came from 5' RACE. TCRdb shows the sequencer as Illumina HiSeq 2500. The second PCR ran for about 6 to 11 cycles and used a J-beta primer mix along with a sample-barcoded 5' primer. Each TCR beta cDNA molecule received a unique molecular identifier from a template-switch 5' adaptor carrying 12 random nucleotides. Each sample yielded at least 2.5 million CDR3-containing paired-end reads. The Mint cDNA synthesis kit, primed by a TRBC-specific oligonucleotide, was used to synthesize first-strand cDNA from all RNA. Following uracil-DNA glycosylase treatment, all cDNA underwent a first 18-cycle PCR with the universal primers M1SS and BC2_uni_R. As for the authors' bioinformatics: For normalization, 1 million high-quality reads, each with a distinct molecular identifier, were randomly selected from each sample. Reads sharing molecular identifiers were discarded rather than binned into consensus sequences. MiTCR, set to a Q25 quality threshold and the strictest error-elimination algorithm, was used for CDR3 identification, clonotype clustering and error correction. A nonparametric unseen species model using Euler transformation provided a lower-bound estimate of total TCR beta diversity. TCRdb trimmed the raw reads at Q25, called clones with MiXCR and kept productive beta chains. Rows with one shared CDR3 protein collapse into an entry with the most common genes and DNA. The V and J calls were determined by TCRdb, not by the authors. The sample data list some 1.5 million distinct CDR3 sequences, and approximately 43% of these were observed just once. Around 4% of the sample comes from the top ten.

As to this clonotype: Its antigen is not yet known. No base-level quality is on record; no much larger clone is a single base apart.

The donors were roughly 40 Caucasian individuals from Russia, aged 6 to 90 years, who were systemically healthy. Each donor gave ten milliliters of peripheral blood, collected into EDTA-treated Vacutainer tubes. Ficoll-Paque density-gradient centrifugation was used to isolate PBMCs, with at least 6 million obtained per sample. Total RNA, at least 6 micrograms per sample, was extracted from PBMCs with Trizol reagent. For every donor, flow cytometry on a PBMC aliquot measured the percentage of naive CD45RAhigh/CD27high T cells. According to the germline V gene (reference sequence), CDR1 reads DFQATT and CDR2 reads SNEGSKA. V loses 7 bases, J loses 2 bases, and the germline ends lie 15 bases apart. Including cysteine and phenylalanine, the CDR3 has 13 amino acids. Of all the DNA, just the CDR3 is kept, 39 bases in frame from base 1. On the study overall, not on this receptor specifically: Observed TCR beta diversity per million T cells fell roughly linearly with age, and a significant reduction was already apparent by age around 40. Compared with the aged group, the long-lived group had more naive CD4+ T cells, fewer expanded clones and increased TCR diversity, suggesting age selection. Observed TCR beta diversity correlated strongly with the percentage of naive T cells measured by flow cytometry. Because the CMV infection status of the donors was unknown, age-related changes in expanded clonotypes may potentially have been confounded. Total diversity estimates from one million sequenced T cells were considered lower bounds and underestimates. Because profiling used bulk unsorted PBMCs, naive and antigen-experienced compartments could not be compared conclusively.

The receptor was isolated from a woman aged 18-29 years in good health. The chain uses TRBV20-1 and TRBJ2-7; matching of 5 bases hints at TRBD1 as the D gene. Sequences were obtained from blood. At the DNA level, the sequence is TGCAGTGGGAAAGACAGTAGGACCTACGAGCAGTACTTC. Its product reads: CSGKDSRTYEQYF.